This is a list of T cell receptor beta chains from one sample in a study of cytomegalovirus exposure and HLA in healthy donors. Repertoires were generated with immunoSEQ multiplex PCR, while TCRdb's copy carries only in-frame clones and drops some. The sample has about 140,000 clones, over 70% seen once. The sequencing sample was made of PBMCs. The receptors here all came from a woman in her thirties or forties in good health and CMV-seronegative. CDR3s include the opening cysteine and the closing phenylalanine or tryptophan. D genes are given only for firm matches. Where a row states a size, it is once, few, many or the class of an expanded clone; other rows omit it.

>TRBV7-9|TRBD1|TRBJ2-7|-
TGTGCCAGCAGCTTCTATGGGACAGGGGGCGGCGAGCAGTACTTC
CASSFYGTGGGEQYF
>TRBV10-3|-|TRBJ1-6|-
TGTGCCATCAGAAGAACCGGGATTACCGCCTCACCCCTCCACTTT
CAIRRTGITASPLHF
>TRBV30|-|TRBJ1-5|-
TGTGCCTACAGGGCGGGAGTCGGGGTCAGCAATCAGCCCCAGCATTTT
CAYRAGVGVSNQPQHF
>TRBV10-1|TRBD1|TRBJ1-2|once
TGCGCCAGCAGAATCGACAGGGGACGATATGGCTACACCTTC
CASRIDRGRYGYTF
>TRBV5-4|-|TRBJ2-2|-
TGTGCCAGCAGCTCCGACAGCACCGGGGAGCTGTTTTTT
CASSSDSTGELFF
>TRBV6-4|TRBD1|TRBJ2-1|-
TGTGCCAGCAGTGACGACGGGACAGCCCCTTACAATGAGCAGTTCTTC
CASSDDGTAPYNEQFF
>TRBV10-3|-|TRBJ2-3|-
TGTGCCATCAGTGAGGCCGAGAGAATTGGTACGCAGTATTTT
CAISEAERIGTQYF
>TRBV2|-|TRBJ1-2|-
TGTGCCAGCAAATGGGGCCCAGACTATGGCTACACCTTC
CASKWGPDYGYTF
>TRBV5-6|-|TRBJ2-7|-
TGTGCCAGCAGCTTGGCTGCGGGGCGGCGCTCCTACGAGCAGTACTTC
CASSLAAGRRSYEQYF
>TRBV10-2|TRBD1|TRBJ2-7|-
TGCGCCAGCACTTGGGACAGGGTCTACGAGCAGTACTTC
CASTWDRVYEQYF
>TRBV7-9|-|TRBJ2-1|-
TGTGCCAGCAGCCCCGCGGGGTCCGATGAGCAGTTCTTC
CASSPAGSDEQFF
>TRBV6-5|-|TRBJ1-1|-
TGTGCCAGCCATCTAGTTTGGGGGGGTACTGAAGCTTTCTTT
CASHLVWGGTEAFF
>TRBV29-1|-|TRBJ2-1|-
TGCAGCGCAGAAGAAGCTTTCTCCTACAATGAGCAGTTCTTC
CSAEEAFSYNEQFF
>TRBV7-2|-|TRBJ1-1|-
TGTGCCAGCAGCTCAGGGACAAACACTGAAGCTTTCTTT
CASSSGTNTEAFF
>TRBV10-3|-|TRBJ1-1|few
TGTGCCATCACCCTCGGCGGGATGAACACTGAAGCTTTCTTT
CAITLGGMNTEAFF
>TRBV28|-|TRBJ1-2|-
TGTGCCAGCAGTTTAAGGGGCAGTTATGGCTACACCTTC
CASSLRGSYGYTF
>TRBV29-1|-|TRBJ1-1|once
TGCAGCGTTTGGGGGGGGGTGGGGAGGGAGGCTGAAGCTTTCTTT
CSVWGGVGREAEAFF
>TRBV7-6|-|TRBJ2-1|-
TGTGCCAGCAGCTTAGCGGTGGGGGAGGCCCTGGGCAATGAGCAGTTCTTC
CASSLAVGEALGNEQFF
>TRBV14|-|TRBJ2-3|few
TGTGCCAGCAGCCAAGAGCGTGGTGCCACAGATACGCAGTATTTT
CASSQERGATDTQYF
>TRBV30|-|TRBJ1-6|-
TGTGCCTGGAGTCGGGTTTTGGATTCACCCCTCCACTTT
CAWSRVLDSPLHF
>TRBV5-4|TRBD1|TRBJ1-5|-
TGTGCCAGCAGCTTTAAGGGGGCGAGCAATCAGCCCCAGCATTTT
CASSFKGASNQPQHF
>TRBV11-2|-|TRBJ2-1|once
TGTGCCAGCAGCTTACAGGCCTACAATGAGCAGTTCTTC
CASSLQAYNEQFF
>TRBV10-2|-|TRBJ2-7|-
TGCGCCAGCAGAGGGACTGCATACGAGCAGTACTTC
CASRGTAYEQYF
>TRBV4-1|TRBD1|TRBJ1-1|-
TGCGCCAGCAGCCACCTACACAGGGGGAGGCGGGAAACTGAAGCTTTCTTT
CASSHLHRGRRETEAFF
>TRBV7-6|TRBD1|TRBJ1-1|-
TGTGCCAGCAGCTCCGGGACAGGGGGTAGTGAAGCTTTCTTT
CASSSGTGGSEAFF
>TRBV28|TRBD1|TRBJ1-2|-
TGTGCCAGCAGTTTCCTACAGGGGGCTGGCTATGGCTACACCTTC
CASSFLQGAGYGYTF
>TRBV18|-|TRBJ1-1|-
TGTGCCAGCTCAGCAGGGGAGAACACTGAAGCTTTCTTT
CASSAGENTEAFF
>TRBV27|-|TRBJ2-2|-
TGTGCCAGCAGTTTATCGGTGCTAGATACGAACACCGGGGAGCTGTTTTTT
CASSLSVLDTNTGELFF
>TRBV6-5|-|TRBJ1-2|few
TGTGCCAGCAGTTACTCGTCCGTTAACTATGGCTACACCTTC
CASSYSSVNYGYTF
>TRBV7-6|-|TRBJ1-1|-
TGTGCCAGCAGCTTCCGTACAGAGAACACTGAAGCTTTCTTT
CASSFRTENTEAFF
>TRBV5-1|TRBD1|TRBJ1-2|-
TGCGCCAGCAGCTCAATACAGGGGGATGTTGGCTATGGCTACACCTTC
CASSSIQGDVGYGYTF